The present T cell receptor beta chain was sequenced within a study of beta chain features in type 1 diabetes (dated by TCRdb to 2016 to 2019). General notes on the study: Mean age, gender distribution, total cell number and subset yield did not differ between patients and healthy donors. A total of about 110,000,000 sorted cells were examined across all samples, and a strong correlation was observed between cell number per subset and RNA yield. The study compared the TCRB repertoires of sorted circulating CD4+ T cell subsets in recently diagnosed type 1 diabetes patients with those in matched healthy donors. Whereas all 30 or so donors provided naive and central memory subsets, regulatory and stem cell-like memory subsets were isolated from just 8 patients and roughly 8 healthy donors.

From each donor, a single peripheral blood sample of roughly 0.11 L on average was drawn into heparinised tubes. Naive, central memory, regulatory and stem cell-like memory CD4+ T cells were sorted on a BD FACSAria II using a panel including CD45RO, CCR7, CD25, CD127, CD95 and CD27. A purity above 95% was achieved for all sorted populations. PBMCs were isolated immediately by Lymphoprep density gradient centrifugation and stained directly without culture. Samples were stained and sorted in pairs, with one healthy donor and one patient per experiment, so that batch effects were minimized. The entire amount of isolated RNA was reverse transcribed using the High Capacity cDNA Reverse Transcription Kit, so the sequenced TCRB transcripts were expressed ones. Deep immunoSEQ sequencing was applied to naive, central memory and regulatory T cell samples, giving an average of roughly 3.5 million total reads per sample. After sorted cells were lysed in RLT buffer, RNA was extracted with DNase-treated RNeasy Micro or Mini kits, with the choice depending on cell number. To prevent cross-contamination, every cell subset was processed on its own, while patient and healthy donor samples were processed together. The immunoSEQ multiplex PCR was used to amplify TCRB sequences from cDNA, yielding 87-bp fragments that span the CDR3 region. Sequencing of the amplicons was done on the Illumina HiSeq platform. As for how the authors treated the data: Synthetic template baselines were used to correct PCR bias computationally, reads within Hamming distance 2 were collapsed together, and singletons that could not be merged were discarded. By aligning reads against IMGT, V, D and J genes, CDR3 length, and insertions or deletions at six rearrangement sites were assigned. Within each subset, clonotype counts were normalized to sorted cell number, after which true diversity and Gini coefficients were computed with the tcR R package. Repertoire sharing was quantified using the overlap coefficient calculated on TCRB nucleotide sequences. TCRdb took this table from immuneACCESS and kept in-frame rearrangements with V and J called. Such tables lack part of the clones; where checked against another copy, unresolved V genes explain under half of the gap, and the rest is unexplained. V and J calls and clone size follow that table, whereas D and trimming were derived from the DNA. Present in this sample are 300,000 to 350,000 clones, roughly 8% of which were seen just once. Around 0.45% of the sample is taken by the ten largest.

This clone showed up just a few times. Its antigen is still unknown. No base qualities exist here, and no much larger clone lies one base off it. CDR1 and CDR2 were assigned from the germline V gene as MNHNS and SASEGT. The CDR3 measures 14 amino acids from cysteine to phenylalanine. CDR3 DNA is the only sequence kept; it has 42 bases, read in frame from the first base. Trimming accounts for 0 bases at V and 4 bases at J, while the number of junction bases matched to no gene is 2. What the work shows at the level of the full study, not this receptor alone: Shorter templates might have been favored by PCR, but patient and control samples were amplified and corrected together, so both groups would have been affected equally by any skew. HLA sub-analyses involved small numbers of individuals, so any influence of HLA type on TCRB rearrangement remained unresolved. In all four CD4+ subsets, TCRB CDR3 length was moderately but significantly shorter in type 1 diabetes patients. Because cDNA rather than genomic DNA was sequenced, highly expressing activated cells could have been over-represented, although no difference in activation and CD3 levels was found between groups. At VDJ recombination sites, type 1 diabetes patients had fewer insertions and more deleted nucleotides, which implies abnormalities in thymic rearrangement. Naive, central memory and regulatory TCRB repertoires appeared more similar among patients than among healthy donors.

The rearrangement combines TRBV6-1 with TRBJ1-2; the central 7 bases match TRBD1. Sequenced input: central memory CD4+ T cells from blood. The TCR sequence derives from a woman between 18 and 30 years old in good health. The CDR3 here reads CASSEAGQLYGYTF. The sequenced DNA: TGTGCCAGCAGTGAAGCGGGACAGCTCTATGGCTACACCTTC.